These 25 T cell receptor beta chains originate from one sample sequenced in a study of human T cells and chemical hapten exposure. Unfractionated whole blood was the source from which total RNA was extracted. Separate cDNA molecules received unique molecular identifiers, which the library attached to them. TCRdb processed the reads anew with MiXCR; each CDR3 protein has one entry. The sample lists approximately 3,100 distinct CDR3 sequences, approximately 51% occurring once. The material sequenced was whole blood. These receptors were taken from a human donor who had alopecia or was a healthy volunteer (not recorded which). Some clones in this sample may be carry-over from other donors' samples. This table probably holds off-target reads from a library built for another chain.

The chain couples TRBV5-1 to TRBJ2-2, with TRBD1 matching 10 bases. J lost 3 bases, V lost 4 bases, and 0 bases had no gene match. Germline assignment: CDR1 SGHRS and CDR2 YFSETQ. The CDR3 totals 14 residues. The DNA of the CDR3 is TGCGCCAGCAGCGGACAGGGGGACACCGGGGAGCTGTTTTTT. This encodes CASSGQGDTGELFF.

The chain has TRBV7-9 and TRBJ2-3, with 13 bases lining up with TRBD2. CDR1 SEHNR and CDR2 FQNEAQ come from the germline V gene (reference sequence). Unmatched junction bases numbered 9, after V lost 5 bases and J lost 13 bases. This CDR3 contains 14 residues. The CDR3 nucleotides read TGTGCCAGCAGCACAGGGACTAGCGGGATCACGGAGTATTTT. Translating it yields CASSTGTSGITEYF.

The chain couples TRBV28 to TRBJ2-7; D gene ambiguous. Trimming stripped 6 bases from V and 7 bases from J, with 13 bases between. Germline V gene data show CDR1 as MDHEN and CDR2 as SYDVKM. The CDR3 consists of 12 residues. This CDR3 reads CASSVSAGEQYF. DNA for the CDR3: TGTGCCAGCAGCGTAAGCGCCGGGGAGCAGTACTTC.

This clonotype appeared a few times. The chain couples TRBV14 to TRBJ1-2; unclear D gene. V shed 4 bases and J shed 4 bases, with 16 bases lying between them. Germline assignment: CDR1 SGHDN and CDR2 FVKESK. The CDR3 totals 15 residues. The CDR3 sequence: CASSPLEGGGYGYTF. The CDR3 nucleotides read TGTGCCAGCAGCCCTTTAGAGGGCGGCGGCTATGGCTACACCTTC. Combining the CDR3 with reference TRBV14 and TRBJ1-2 gives the whole variable domain EAGVTQFPSHSVIEKGQTVTLRCDPISGHDNLYWYRRVMGKEIKFLLHFVKESKQDESGMPNNRFLAERTGGTYSTLKVQPAELEDSGVYFCASSPLEGGGYGYTFGSGTRLTVV.

Comment on this clonotype: One end of the junction fails to match germline, which may point to a read error. This chain links TRBV12-3 or TRBV12-4 with TRBJ2-5; D may be TRBD1 (6 bases). CDR3 length: 12 amino acids. The CDR3 DNA reads as TGTGCCAGCAGCCCACGAGGGGGTAGGGTAAACTTC. Translating gives CASSPRGGRVNF.

Here the CDR3 reads CSARGPYEQYF. The CDR3 coding sequence is TGCAGTGCTAGAGGCCCCTACGAGCAGTACTTC. V gene TRBV20-1 combines with J gene TRBJ2-7; unclear D gene. With 1 base removed from V and 2 bases from J, the gap between germline ends came to 3 bases. CDR1 and CDR2 from the germline V gene are DFQATT and SNEGSKA (reference sequence). This CDR3 contains 11 residues.

CDR3: CASSLRGEETQYF. The DNA of the CDR3 is TGTGCCAGCAGCTTAAGGGGGGAAGAGACCCAGTACTTC. The chain carries TRBV13 and TRBJ2-5, with D perhaps TRBD1 or TRBD2 (6 bases each). The CDR3 totals 13 residues. Per germline, CDR1 PRHDT and CDR2 FYEKMQ (reference sequence). Between the trimmed V and J ends, which lost 2 bases and 3 bases, there was a span of 7 bases.

This clonotype showed up just a few times. This rearrangement joins TRBV2 to TRBJ2-3; D is unresolved. This CDR3 is built from 14 residues. Trimming took 4 bases from V and 4 from J, leaving 12 bases between them. Germline loops: CDR1 SNHLY, CDR2 FYNNEI. The CDR3 reads CASSASENADTQYF. The CDR3 nucleotides read TGTGCCAGCAGTGCGTCAGAGAACGCAGATACGCAGTATTTT.

This clonotype turned up a few times. V and J are TRBV5-1 and TRBJ2-3, with D possibly TRBD2 on 5 matching bases. This CDR3 comprises 16 residues. Trimming removed 0 bases at V and 5 bases at J, with 16 bases between. The germline CDR1 and CDR2 sequences are SGHRS and YFSETQ. Here the CDR3 DNA reads TGCGCCAGCAGCTTGGCGTCCCGTGGAGAGGGAGATACGCAGTATTTT. Translation: CASSLASRGEGDTQYF.

The chain has TRBV29-1 and TRBJ2-7; TRBD1 matches at 7 bases. The germline gives CDR1 SQVTM, CDR2 ANQGSEA. This CDR3 is 13 amino acids long. Trimming took 6 bases from V and 3 from J; bases not matched to a gene: 8. The CDR3 DNA reads TGCAGCGTCCCGGGACAGAGGAGCTACGAGCAGTACTTC. Amino acid sequence: CSVPGQRSYEQYF.

V is TRBV10-2 and J is TRBJ2-6, with 12 bases identical to TRBD1. Trimming took 3 bases from V and 3 from J; bases not matched to a gene: 3. The V gene's germline CDR1 is WSHSY and CDR2 SAAADI. The CDR3 is made up of 17 amino acids. As DNA, the CDR3 is TGCGCCAGCAGTGATGGGACAGGGGGCTTTGGGGCCAACGTCCTGACTTTC. Translated, it gives CASSDGTGGFGANVLTF.

The V gene is TRBV7-2, the J gene TRBJ2-7; D perhaps matches TRBD1 (5 bases). Germline V lookup: CDR1 SGHTA, CDR2 FQGNSA. The V and J ends lost 4 bases and 3 bases respectively, with 7 bases between them. CDR3 length: 12 residues. The CDR3 DNA is TGTGCCAGCAGCTCAGGACACTACGAGCAGTACTTC. Amino acids: CASSSGHYEQYF.

The genes are TRBV12-3 or TRBV12-4 and TRBJ1-5; D gene ambiguous. With 5 bases removed from V and 0 bases from J, the gap between germline ends came to 14 bases. CDR3 length equals 16 residues. CDR3 region: CASSPSPTNSNQPQHF. For the CDR3, the DNA is TGTGCCAGCAGTCCTTCCCCTACCAATAGCAATCAGCCCCAGCATTTT.

This clonotype was observed a handful of times. The chain joins TRBV3-1 to TRBJ1-6; D remains unclear. V lost 1 base, J lost 9 bases, and 4 bases lay in between. CDR1 is LGHDT, CDR2 YNNKEL, per germline (reference sequence). This CDR3 has 12 amino acids. The CDR3 reads CASSQAPSPLHF. The CDR3 region has the DNA TGTGCCAGCAGCCAAGCCCCTTCACCCCTCCACTTT.

This chain uses TRBV3-1 with TRBJ2-3; D possibly corresponds to TRBD2 (6 bases). Trimming stripped 5 bases from V and 6 bases from J, with 12 bases between. The CDR3 is 13 residues long. Germline loops: CDR1 LGHDT, CDR2 YNNKEL (reference sequence). As DNA, the CDR3 is TGTGCCAGCAGCTCGACTGCGGGGGATACGCAGTATTTT. It translates to CASSSTAGDTQYF.

The chain combines TRBV27 with TRBJ2-7, with a weak D call TRBD1 (5 bases). Germline CDR1 reads MNHEY; CDR2 reads SMNVEV (reference sequence). This CDR3 spans 14 amino acids. Between the trimmed V and J ends, which lost 3 bases and 7 bases, there was a span of 16 bases. This CDR3 is CASSLGQGVGEQYF. The CDR3 DNA follows: TGTGCCAGCAGTTTGGGCCAAGGGGTGGGAGAGCAGTACTTC.

This clonotype has more than one count but fewer than ten. CDR3 in amino acids: CATSERGYEQYF. The CDR3 nucleotides are TGTGCCACCAGTGAAAGGGGATACGAGCAGTACTTC. V is TRBV24-1 and J is TRBJ2-7, with D possibly matching TRBD1 (5 bases). This CDR3 region has 12 residues. The V gene's germline CDR1 is KGHDR and CDR2 SFDVKD. Trimming left V 4 bases short and J 4 bases short, with 7 bases between.

V and J are TRBV5-4 and TRBJ2-3, with D unresolved. The germline V gene encodes CDR1 SGHNT and CDR2 YYREEE (reference sequence). CDR3 size: 14 residues. V was shortened by 3 bases and J by 2 bases, with 10 bases between the two germline ends. The CDR3 reads CASSSSPSTDTQYF. The CDR3 DNA reads TGTGCCAGCAGCTCCTCCCCTTCCACAGATACGCAGTATTTT.

This clonotype occurred a few times. This rearrangement joins TRBV7-8 to TRBJ2-7; D gene ambiguous. There are 15 residues in the CDR3. Germline V gene lookup returns CDR1 SGHVS and CDR2 FQNEAQ. Trimming removed 5 bases from V and 3 bases from J, with 17 bases in between. CDR3 nucleotide sequence: TGTGCCAGCAGCCCCGCTCCTGCGGTAGACTACGAGCAGTACTTC. Translating gives CASSPAPAVDYEQYF.

The CDR3 sequence: CASTKAGSSYNEQFF. CDR3 nucleotide sequence: TGTGCCAGCACCAAAGCCGGATCCTCCTACAATGAGCAGTTCTTC. The V gene is TRBV7-2, the J gene TRBJ2-1; D call uncertain. In germline, CDR1 is SGHTA, CDR2 FQGNSA. The V and J ends lost 7 bases and 0 bases respectively, with 13 bases between them. The length of the CDR3 is 15 residues.

The gene calls are TRBV28 and TRBJ1-6; D gene ambiguous. Deletions cut 5 bases from V and 10 bases from J, with 12 bases between. The CDR3 spans 13 residues. CDR1 and CDR2 (germline): MDHEN, SYDVKM. The CDR3: CASSIPHVSPLHF. The CDR3 DNA reads as TGTGCCAGCAGTATCCCTCACGTATCACCCCTCCACTTT.

The rearrangement links TRBV7-7 to TRBJ2-3; the D gene could be TRBD1 or TRBD2 (5 bases each). CDR1 SSHAT and CDR2 FNYEAQ come from the germline V gene (reference sequence). The V gene lost 5 bases and the J gene lost 1 base, with 13 bases spanning the gap. The CDR3 has 15 residues. CDR3 sequence: CASSPGPLGTDTQYF. The CDR3 coding sequence is TGTGCCAGCAGCCCGGGGCCCCTGGGCACAGATACGCAGTATTTT.

This clonotype was detected only a few times. The chain recombines TRBV3-1 with TRBJ2-7, with unresolved D. Trimming took 1 base from V and 7 from J, leaving 8 bases between them. The germline V gene has CDR1 LGHDT and CDR2 YNNKEL (reference sequence). This CDR3 is 12 amino acids long. The CDR3 sequence is CASSQVVREQYF. CDR3 DNA sequence: TGTGCCAGCAGCCAAGTAGTGCGGGAGCAGTACTTC.

V is TRBV11-3 and J is TRBJ1-6, with D hard to call. The CDR3 consists of 17 residues. Germline V lookup: CDR1 SGHNT, CDR2 YENEEA. The V gene lost 5 bases and the J gene lost 2 bases, with 16 bases spanning the gap. The CDR3 DNA follows: TGTGCCAGCAGCCTCTCCGGGATGAGCGCCTATAATTCACCCCTCCACTTT. This encodes CASSLSGMSAYNSPLHF. The full variable domain, its missing parts supplied by reference TRBV11-3 and TRBJ1-6, is EAGVVQSPRYKIIEKKQPVAFWCNPISGHNTLYWYLQNLGQGPELLIRYENEEAVDDSQLPKDRFSAERLKGVDSTLKIQPAELGDSAVYLCASSLSGMSAYNSPLHFGNGTRLTVT.

This clonotype turned up a few times. V is TRBV7-6 and J is TRBJ2-5; maybe TRBD2 (5 bases). V gave up 6 bases and J gave up 3 bases, with 11 bases separating them. CDR1 and CDR2 from the germline V gene are SGHVS and FNYEAQ. The CDR3 is made up of 13 amino acids. CDR3 DNA: TGTGCCAGCAGTCTAGCTCGGGAAGAGACCCAGTACTTC. Translation: CASSLAREETQYF.